This T cell receptor beta chain was observed in a study of T cells in Graves' hyperthyroidism and ophthalmopathy. General study results and limits: Within blood appeared most thyroid clonotypes that had expanded above 0.001.

It was RNA transcripts that yielded the amplified TCR beta CDR3 regions. The HTBI set primed first-round TCR CDR3 RT-PCR. TCRdb re-analysed the multiplex PCR reads in MiXCR, keeping a single row per CDR3 protein. The sample has 220,000 or so distinct CDR3 sequences, roughly 15% seen once. Ophthalmopathy patients showed a Clinical Activity Score of at least 3, NOSPECS grade of at least 4 and duration under 3 months. V lost 5 bases to trimming and J lost 8 bases; unmatched junction nucleotides: 12. The CDR3 has 14 amino acids. Looked up from germline, CDR1 is GTSNPN and CDR2 is SVGIG (reference sequence). The sample holds many counts of this clonotype. Antigen unknown.

The rearrangement joins TRBV30 to TRBJ1-2; 9 bases line up with TRBD1. The source of this sequence is a woman aged 18-29 years with Graves' ophthalmopathy. Sequences were obtained from blood. CDR3 coding DNA: TGTGCCTGGGATCACGGACAGGGGTCGGAAGGCTACACCTTC. Translating gives CAWDHGQGSEGYTF.